Detailed here is one TCR beta chain. Looked up from germline, CDR1 is LGHNA and CDR2 is YSLEER. The V end was cut by 3 bases, the J end by 8 bases, with 19 bases between. The length of the CDR3 is 15 residues. Sequenced by immunoSEQ multiplex PCR; TCRdb stores in-frame clones only, minus some. The data hold more than 13,000 clones, with around 70% observed a single time. The entry originates in a study of somatic mutations in cytotoxic T cells in rheumatoid arthritis. The receptor was derived from an adult with rheumatoid arthritis. This sequence joins TRBV4-3 and TRBJ1-1, with a tentative D call TRBD1 (5 bases). Sequencing was done on a sample of CD8+ T cells sorted from blood. The CDR3 DNA reads TGCGCCAGCAGCCACCGCGGGACTTTACAATCGGAAGCTTTCTTT. Encoded protein: CASSHRGTLQSEAFF.